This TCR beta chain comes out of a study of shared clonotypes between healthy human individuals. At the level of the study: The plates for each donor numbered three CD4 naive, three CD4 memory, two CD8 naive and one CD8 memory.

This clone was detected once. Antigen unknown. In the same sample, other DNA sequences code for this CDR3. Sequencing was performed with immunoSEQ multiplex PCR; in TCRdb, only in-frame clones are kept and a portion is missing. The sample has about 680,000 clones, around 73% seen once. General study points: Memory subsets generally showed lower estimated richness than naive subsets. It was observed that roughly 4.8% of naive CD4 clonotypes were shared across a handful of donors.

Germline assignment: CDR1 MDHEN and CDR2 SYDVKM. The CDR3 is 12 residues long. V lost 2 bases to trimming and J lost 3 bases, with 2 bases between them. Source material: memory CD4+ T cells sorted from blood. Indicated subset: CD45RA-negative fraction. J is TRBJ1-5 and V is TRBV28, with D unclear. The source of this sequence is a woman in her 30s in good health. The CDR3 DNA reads TGTGCCAGCAGTTTAACCAATCAGCCCCAGCATTTT. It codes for CASSLTNQPQHF.